Presented here are 21 T cell receptor beta chains from one specimen sequenced in a study of T cell clusters in autoimmune cytopenias. Each sample's input was around 270 ng genomic DNA, 30,000 to 45,000 genome equivalents. One tube held mixed TRB-A and TRB-B primer pools for touch-down PCR. Reprocessing the multiplex PCR reads, TCRdb reports a single entry for every CDR3 protein and omits DNA. Its clone listing holds about 5,000 distinct CDR3 sequences. These data were likewise used in another study, on T cell repertoires in aging, cancer and after chemotherapy.

The sample was peripheral blood. Receptors were obtained from a human donor with chronic lymphocytic leukemia. The donor label of this sample is uncertain.

The V call is TRBV10-3, the J call TRBJ2-7; TCRdb returns TRBD2, unconfirmable since there is no DNA. Germline V lookup: CDR1 ENHRY, CDR2 SYGVKD. The CDR3 runs to 12 residues. CDR3 in amino acids: CAITSGGHEQYF.

This clonotype registers medium-sized by frequency. The V call is TRBV5-6, the J call TRBJ2-5; TCRdb lists TRBD2, though no DNA is available to test this call. Germline values: CDR1 SGHDT, CDR2 YYEEEE. CDR3 length equals 15 residues. The chain's CDR3 is CASSLTSGAFKTQYF.

The chain links TRBV6-1 to TRBJ1-5; TCRdb's assignment of TRBD1 cannot be checked, as there is no DNA. CDR3 length equals 14 residues. Germline V gives CDR1 MNHNS, CDR2 SASEGT. The CDR3 sequence: CASNLAGANQPQHF.

This sequence joins TRBV24-1 and TRBJ2-1; the D call of TRBD1 rests on TCRdb alone, since no DNA is present to check it. Germline V gene lookup returns CDR1 KGHDR and CDR2 SFDVKD. The CDR3 sequence is 13 residues long. The CDR3 sequence is CATSDFDSYEQFF.

The chain recombines TRBV20-1 with TRBJ2-1; as DNA is missing, the TRBD2 call by TCRdb cannot be tested. CDR3 length equals 16 residues. Per germline, CDR1 DFQATT and CDR2 SNEGSKA (reference sequence). The CDR3 sequence is CSARDGRGAQFTEQFF.

This chain links TRBV7-2 with TRBJ2-1; TCRdb's assignment of TRBD2 cannot be checked, as there is no DNA. The V gene's germline CDR1 is SGHTA and CDR2 FQGNSA. The CDR3 length is 15 residues. CDR3 amino acids: CASGQTSGVRETQYF.

The rearrangement joins TRBV9 to TRBJ1-2; TCRdb gives TRBD1 as the D gene, but with no DNA this cannot be confirmed. Germline V gene data show CDR1 as SGDLS and CDR2 as YYNGEE. CDR3 length: 13 amino acids. The CDR3 protein is CASSVVEGKGYTF.

The V and J genes are TRBV24-1 and TRBJ2-5; the D call of TRBD1 rests on TCRdb alone, since no DNA is present to check it. Germline CDR1 KGHDR, CDR2 SFDVKD. The CDR3 loop spans 17 amino acids. The CDR3 protein is CATTPIPGTGYEETQYF.

Its frequency marks this clonotype as medium-sized. The V and J genes are TRBV5-6 and TRBJ2-1. The germline V gene encodes CDR1 SGHDT and CDR2 YYEEEE. CDR3 size: 15 residues. CDR3 residues: CASTAWGSSYNEQFF.

This clonotype is labeled medium-sized (0.01 to 0.1%) based on frequency. The chain uses TRBV5-5 and TRBJ2-3; without DNA, the TCRdb call of TRBD2 cannot be checked. CDR1 is SGHKS, CDR2 YYEKEE, per germline (reference sequence). The CDR3 loop spans 15 amino acids. The CDR3 reads CASSLGAGGIDTQYF.

The CDR3 loop reads CASSYSDSRNGYTF. This chain links TRBV6-5 with TRBJ1-2; TCRdb picks TRBD1, but there is no DNA to check that call. Germline V lookup: CDR1 MNHEY, CDR2 SVGAGI. There are 14 residues in the CDR3.

This clonotype is identified as medium-sized from frequency. The gene calls are TRBV6-1 and TRBJ1-2; the D gene TCRdb calls, TRBD1, cannot be checked with no DNA. This CDR3 has 13 residues. Germline assignment: CDR1 MNHNS and CDR2 SASEGT. CDR3 protein: CASSVQGAGSYTF.

The V and J genes are TRBV5-4 and TRBJ2-2. Germline-derived CDR1 and CDR2 are SGHNT and YYREEE (reference sequence). This CDR3 is built from 16 residues. The CDR3 spells CASSLGLTANTVELFF.

This chain's CDR3 is CSANRGNGNQPQHF. This rearrangement joins TRBV20-1 to TRBJ1-5; there is no DNA to check the TCRdb D call of TRBD1. CDR1 and CDR2 (germline): DFQATT, SNEGSKA (reference sequence). The CDR3 is made up of 14 amino acids.

The chain recombines TRBV6-1 with TRBJ2-6. Germline assignment: CDR1 MNHNS and CDR2 SASEGT. The CDR3 covers 16 residues. The CDR3 here is CASSEGQHSGANVLTF.

By frequency, this clonotype registers medium-sized. V is TRBV6-2 or TRBV6-3 and J is TRBJ2-5; the D call of TRBD1 rests on TCRdb alone, since no DNA is present to check it. CDR3 size: 16 residues. The V gene's germline CDR1 is MNHEY and CDR2 SVGEGT. CDR3 loop: CASSYLRAGGEETQYF.

The J gene is TRBJ1-4, the V gene TRBV6-5; TCRdb returns TRBD1, unconfirmable since there is no DNA. From germline, CDR1 is MNHEY and CDR2 SVGAGI. The CDR3 runs 15 residues. CDR3 region: CASRTGGNTNEKLFF.

This rearrangement joins TRBV5-4 to TRBJ2-3; the TRBD1 assignment by TCRdb is unverifiable without DNA. The CDR3 contains 16 residues. Per germline, CDR1 SGHNT and CDR2 YYREEE (reference sequence). Here the CDR3 reads CASSPYSGGGTDTQYF.

The J gene is TRBJ2-1, the V gene TRBV6-1; TCRdb selects TRBD2, and the lack of DNA leaves this call unchecked. Germline loops: CDR1 MNHNS, CDR2 SASEGT. The CDR3 runs to 14 residues. CDR3 amino acids: CASSSLAGGREQFF.

The V gene is TRBV4-1, the J gene TRBJ2-2; TCRdb names TRBD1, which stays unverified in the absence of DNA. The CDR3 has 17 amino acids. Germline V gives CDR1 MGHRA, CDR2 YSYEKL. This CDR3 is CASSQDRQGANTGELFF.

This chain connects TRBV5-5 to TRBJ1-2; TCRdb names TRBD1, which stays unverified in the absence of DNA. The CDR3 runs to 15 residues. Per germline, CDR1 SGHKS and CDR2 YYEKEE (reference sequence). The CDR3 loop is CASSQITGGLRGYTF.